This is a list of T cell receptor beta chains from one sample in a study of T-cell memory formation after mild COVID-19. From the 5' RACE reads, TCRdb called clonotypes with MiXCR, one entry per CDR3 protein. The table shows about 100,000 distinct CDR3 sequences, with 11% occurring only once. The sample comprised PBMCs or a T cell subset sorted from them (not recorded which). These receptor sequences come from a man between 18 and 29 years old who had mild COVID-19 (a few samples of this study predate the infection). Cell type and time point are not known. The CDR3 runs from the conserved cysteine through the conserved F or W. D genes are given only for firm matches. Rows may omit the clone size; those that give it use once, few, many or a size class.

j_gene: TRBJ1-6; d_gene: -; v_gene: TRBV4-2; abundance: -; len: 14; CDR3nt: TGTGCCAGCAGCCAACCCCCAGGGGATTCACCCCTCCACTTT; CDR3aa: CASSQPPGDSPLHF
j_gene: TRBJ2-7; d_gene: -; v_gene: TRBV5-1; abundance: -; len: 15; CDR3nt: TGCGCCAGCAGCCCGATCTACCAGGACAGTTACGAGCAGTACTTC; CDR3aa: CASSPIYQDSYEQYF
j_gene: TRBJ1-4; d_gene: TRBD1; v_gene: TRBV20-1; abundance: -; len: 14; CDR3nt: TGCAGTGCTCGGGACAGGGGGCTCAATGAAAAACTGTTTTTT; CDR3aa: CSARDRGLNEKLFF
j_gene: TRBJ2-3; d_gene: -; v_gene: TRBV29-1; abundance: few; len: 16; CDR3nt: TGCAGCGTTGAAGAAACGGGGGACGGGGAGCTCGGAACGCAGTATTTT; CDR3aa: CSVEETGDGELGTQYF
j_gene: TRBJ2-1; d_gene: -; v_gene: TRBV5-1; abundance: -; len: 13; CDR3nt: TGCGCCAGCAGCTTGGCCCCTAGCAATGAGCAGTTCTTC; CDR3aa: CASSLAPSNEQFF
j_gene: TRBJ2-5; d_gene: -; v_gene: TRBV6-2/TRBV6-3; abundance: -; len: 15; CDR3nt: TGTGCCACCGGAGGGAGACGACCGTACCAAGAGACCCAGTACTTC; CDR3aa: CATGGRRPYQETQYF
j_gene: TRBJ2-7; d_gene: -; v_gene: TRBV5-1; abundance: few; len: 13; CDR3nt: TGCGCCAGCAGCTTGGCCGCTGAATACGAGCAGTACTTC; CDR3aa: CASSLAAEYEQYF
j_gene: TRBJ2-1; d_gene: -; v_gene: TRBV19; abundance: -; len: 17; CDR3nt: TGTGCCAGTAGTACGCGACAGGGAGGTGGGTCCTACAATGAGCAGTTCTTC; CDR3aa: CASSTRQGGGSYNEQFF
j_gene: TRBJ2-5; d_gene: TRBD1; v_gene: TRBV29-1; abundance: -; len: 13; CDR3nt: TGCAGCGCCACTCCGGGACAGGGGAGGACCCAGTACTTC; CDR3aa: CSATPGQGRTQYF
j_gene: TRBJ2-3; d_gene: TRBD2; v_gene: TRBV4-3; abundance: -; len: 18; CDR3nt: TGCGCCAGCAGCCAAGGGGTTGCGGGGGGCCGGGACACAGATACGCAGTATTTT; CDR3aa: CASSQGVAGGRDTDTQYF
j_gene: TRBJ2-1; d_gene: -; v_gene: TRBV5-6; abundance: -; len: 15; CDR3nt: TGTGCCAGCAGCTTGGCGGGGGGCGGCCACAATGAGCAGTTCTTC; CDR3aa: CASSLAGGGHNEQFF
j_gene: TRBJ1-2; d_gene: -; v_gene: TRBV29-1; abundance: few; len: 13; CDR3nt: TGCAGCGCCTGGACTAATTCGGGGTATGGCTACACCTTC; CDR3aa: CSAWTNSGYGYTF
j_gene: TRBJ2-7; d_gene: -; v_gene: TRBV5-1; abundance: -; len: 15; CDR3nt: TGCGCCAGCAGCTTGGAGGCCGGGTTCTACTACGAGCAGTACTTC; CDR3aa: CASSLEAGFYYEQYF
j_gene: TRBJ2-5; d_gene: -; v_gene: TRBV5-1; abundance: -; len: 9; CDR3nt: TGCGCCAGTGTAGAGACCCAGTACTTC; CDR3aa: CASVETQYF
j_gene: TRBJ2-5; d_gene: TRBD2; v_gene: TRBV4-2; abundance: -; len: 17; CDR3nt: TGTGCCAGCAGCCACCTGACTAGCGGGGGCGACCAAGAGACCCAGTACTTC; CDR3aa: CASSHLTSGGDQETQYF
j_gene: TRBJ2-3; d_gene: TRBD2; v_gene: TRBV9; abundance: few; len: 16; CDR3nt: TGTGCCAGCAGCGTAAAACTAGCGGGTTTGGAGGATACGCAGTATTTT; CDR3aa: CASSVKLAGLEDTQYF
j_gene: TRBJ2-1; d_gene: -; v_gene: TRBV19; abundance: few; len: 12; CDR3nt: TGTGCCAGTAGTATAGTTTGGAATGAGCAGTTCTTC; CDR3aa: CASSIVWNEQFF
j_gene: TRBJ1-1; d_gene: -; v_gene: TRBV4-1; abundance: -; len: 14; CDR3nt: TGCGCCAGCAGCCAAATACGTGAGAACCCTGAAGCTTTCTTT; CDR3aa: CASSQIRENPEAFF
j_gene: TRBJ2-3; d_gene: -; v_gene: TRBV7-9; abundance: -; len: 13; CDR3nt: TGTGCCAGCAACCACGTAGGCACAGATACGCAGTATTTT; CDR3aa: CASNHVGTDTQYF
j_gene: TRBJ2-5; d_gene: -; v_gene: TRBV7-3; abundance: -; len: 15; CDR3nt: TGTGCCAGCAGCTTTTTTAAGACAGGGAGGGAGACCCAGTACTTC; CDR3aa: CASSFFKTGRETQYF
j_gene: TRBJ1-1; d_gene: -; v_gene: TRBV7-9; abundance: -; len: 14; CDR3nt: TGTGCCAGCAGCTCCGGGGCCGCGTGGGCTGAAGCTTTCTTT; CDR3aa: CASSSGAAWAEAFF
j_gene: TRBJ2-1; d_gene: TRBD1; v_gene: TRBV4-1; abundance: few; len: 17; CDR3nt: TGCGCCAGCAGCCAAGTGGGTACAGGGGGCATCTACAATGAGCAGTTCTTC; CDR3aa: CASSQVGTGGIYNEQFF
j_gene: TRBJ2-5; d_gene: -; v_gene: TRBV7-8; abundance: few; len: 15; CDR3nt: TGTGCCAGCAGCCCCGGGGCGCGAGGGGGAGAGACCCAGTACTTC; CDR3aa: CASSPGARGGETQYF